Below, one T cell receptor (beta chain) is given with its context. Its specificity is not known. TCRdb itself ran the 5' RACE reads through MiXCR, one entry per CDR3 protein. The top ten hold about 15% of the sample, which has around 150,000 distinct CDR3 sequences, more than 40% seen once. This record belongs to a study of CD8 T cells in ankylosing spondylitis. V was pared by 5 bases and J by 2 bases, with 9 bases of the junction left unmatched. This CDR3 is 15 amino acids long. Germline values: CDR1 MDHEN, CDR2 SYDVKM. Whole-study findings and limits: Within ankylosing spondylitis blood, a TCR beta motif made up of several highly homologous variants appeared to be characteristic. Earlier authors reported some of these motif variants in reactive arthritis synovial fluid and blood.

This TCR was sampled from a male donor with ankylosing spondylitis. The sequencing sample was made of synovial fluid, either unsorted or a sorted T cell fraction (not recorded which). The genes are TRBV28 and TRBJ2-7, with 7 positions matching TRBD1. CDR3 sequence: CASSTMGDSPYEQYF. In DNA form, the CDR3 reads TGTGCCAGCAGTACCATGGGGGACAGCCCCTACGAGCAGTACTTC. Full variable domain (missing parts from reference TRBV28 and TRBJ2-7): DVKVTQSSRYLVKRTGEKVFLECVQDMDHENMFWYRQDPGLGLRLIYFSYDVKMKEKGDIPEGYSVSREKKERFSLILESASTNQTSMYLCASSTMGDSPYEQYFGPGTRLTVT.